This TCR beta chain was captured in a study of blood T cell repertoires in COVID-19. Assay used: immunoSEQ multiplex PCR; TCRdb lists only in-frame clones, some missing. Here the sample spans roughly 150,000 clones, around 89% being singletons. The CDR3 sequence is 14 residues long. Germline trimming cut 0 bases from V and 3 bases from J; bases unmatched to any gene: 1. Germline V gives CDR1 SGDLS, CDR2 YYNGEE. The specimen was peripheral blood. This TCR came from a human donor in a cohort sampled during active COVID-19. The V and J genes are TRBV9 and TRBJ2-7; 9 nucleotides align to TRBD2. The CDR3 sequence is CASSVETSGYEQYF. The CDR3 bases are TGTGCCAGCAGCGTAGAGACTAGCGGCTACGAGCAGTACTTC.